This record covers a single T cell receptor beta chain. This sample was included in a study of blood T cell repertoires in COVID-19. Across the whole study: PBMCs, B-cell-depleted T cells, or T cells provided the cDNA or gDNA that made up the material.

In the study's own analysis: Amplification of reference gene primers was used by the study to estimate nucleated cell counts. The assay was immunoSEQ multiplex PCR, and TCRdb's table has in-frame clones only and misses some. V and J calls and clone size follow that table, whereas D and trimming were derived from the DNA. The sample records 290,000 or so clones, roughly nine tenths being singletons. Germline-derived CDR1 and CDR2 are SGHAT and FQNNGV. The CDR3 consists of 14 residues. Trimming left V 0 bases short and J 8 bases short, with 8 bases between. This clonotype originated in a woman under 40 with COVID-19, enrolled during active disease. The rearrangement uses TRBV11-2 and TRBJ1-6, with D hard to call. Specimen: peripheral blood. CDR3 region: CASSLDQAYSPLHF. CDR3 DNA sequence: TGTGCCAGCAGCTTAGATCAGGCATATTCACCCCTCCACTTT.